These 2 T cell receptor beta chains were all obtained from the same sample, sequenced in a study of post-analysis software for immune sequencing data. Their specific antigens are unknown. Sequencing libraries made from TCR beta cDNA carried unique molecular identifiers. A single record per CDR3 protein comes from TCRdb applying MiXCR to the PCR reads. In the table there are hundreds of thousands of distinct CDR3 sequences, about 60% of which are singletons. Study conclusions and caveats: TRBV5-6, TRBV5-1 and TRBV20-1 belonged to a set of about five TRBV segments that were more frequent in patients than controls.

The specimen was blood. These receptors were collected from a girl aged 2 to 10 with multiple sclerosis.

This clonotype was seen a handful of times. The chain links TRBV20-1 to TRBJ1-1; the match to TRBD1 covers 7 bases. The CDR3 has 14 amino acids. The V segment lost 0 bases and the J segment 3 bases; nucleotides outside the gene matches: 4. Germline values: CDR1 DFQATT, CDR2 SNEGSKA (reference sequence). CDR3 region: CSARDPRGDTEAFF. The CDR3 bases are TGCAGTGCTAGAGATCCCAGGGGGGACACTGAAGCTTTCTTT.

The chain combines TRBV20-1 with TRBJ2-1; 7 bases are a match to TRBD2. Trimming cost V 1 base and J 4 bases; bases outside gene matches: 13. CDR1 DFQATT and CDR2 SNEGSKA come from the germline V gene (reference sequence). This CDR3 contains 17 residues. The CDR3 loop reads CSARADSAGVRYNEQFF. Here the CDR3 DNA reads TGCAGTGCTAGAGCTGATTCGGCGGGAGTCCGATACAATGAGCAGTTCTTC.